These T cell receptor beta chains were read from a single sample in a study of shared clonotypes between healthy human individuals. Using immunoSEQ multiplex PCR, the repertoire was profiled, and TCRdb retains in-frame clones only, with some absent. The sample consists of some 2 million clones, about 95% of them appearing once. Sequencing was performed on naive CD8+ T cells sorted from blood. These receptors came from a man aged 18 to 35 in good health. Both conserved end residues are part of each CDR3. A D gene is named only where the DNA matches it firmly. Not all rows give a size; the values are once, few, many and, for expanded clones, a class.

clone_size,v_call,j_call,d_call,cdr3_nt,cdr3_aa
once,TRBV27,TRBJ2-2,TRBD2,TGTGCCAGCAGTCCACTTGTCGGGACTAGCGGGAAAAACACCGGGGAGCTGTTTTTT,CASSPLVGTSGKNTGELFF
-,TRBV13,TRBJ2-7,-,TGTGCCAGCAGCCTACAGGGATCCTACGAGCAGTACTTC,CASSLQGSYEQYF
-,TRBV6-6,TRBJ1-5,-,TGTGCCAGCAGTTACTTCGAGGGCAATCAGCCCCAGCATTTT,CASSYFEGNQPQHF
-,TRBV11-3,TRBJ2-1,-,TGTGCCAGCAGCCTCGAGTGGGGGGAGTCCTACAATGAGCAGTTCTTC,CASSLEWGESYNEQFF
-,TRBV4-1,TRBJ2-5,-,TGCGCCAGCAGCCAAGTATCCGGCGAGGAGGAGACCCAGTACTTC,CASSQVSGEEETQYF
-,TRBV9,TRBJ2-7,-,TGTGCCAGCAGCCCGTCCGGGGGAGACACTGGCGAGCAGTACTTC,CASSPSGGDTGEQYF
-,TRBV27,TRBJ1-6,-,TGTGCCAGCAGTTTATCGGGGGCCTATAATTCACCCCTCCACTTT,CASSLSGAYNSPLHF
-,TRBV27,TRBJ1-1,-,TGTGCCAGCAGTCCTCTGGACGGGGTGAACACTGAAGCTTTCTTT,CASSPLDGVNTEAFF
-,TRBV11-2,TRBJ2-3,TRBD2,TGTGCCAGCAGCTTAGCCCGCGGGAGTTGGTCAGATACGCAGTATTTT,CASSLARGSWSDTQYF
-,TRBV7-9,TRBJ2-1,TRBD2,TGTGCCAGCAGTCGACTAGCGGGAGTCAATGAGCAGTTCTTC,CASSRLAGVNEQFF
-,TRBV5-1,TRBJ2-2,TRBD2,TGCGCCAGCAGCTTACCGGCTTCGGGACTAGCGGGACTCTCCGGGGAGCTGTTTTTT,CASSLPASGLAGLSGELFF
once,TRBV4-1,TRBJ2-1,-,TGCGCCAGCAGCCAAGATACTAAACCGGATGAGCAGTTCTTC,CASSQDTKPDEQFF
-,TRBV7-2,TRBJ2-7,TRBD2,TGTGCCAGCAGCCCACTAGCGGGGAACTACGAGCAGTACTTC,CASSPLAGNYEQYF
-,TRBV7-9,TRBJ1-4,-,TGTGCCAGCAGCCCACCCTCATTTGAAGGAAGTGAAAAACTGTTTTTT,CASSPPSFEGSEKLFF
few,TRBV5-1,TRBJ1-2,-,TGCGCCAGCCAAGGAACAGATTATCGCTACACCTTC,CASQGTDYRYTF
-,TRBV5-6,TRBJ2-2,TRBD1,TGTGCCAGCAGCGACCCTGGACAGGGGGCATCCGGGGAGCTGTTTTTT,CASSDPGQGASGELFF
-,TRBV7-3,TRBJ2-1,-,TGTGCCAGCAGCTTAATCCCAGGGGACAATGAGCAGTTCTTC,CASSLIPGDNEQFF
once,TRBV6-1,TRBJ2-1,TRBD1,TGTGCCAGCGACCTGGACAGGGAGAGGAATGAGCAGTTCTTC,CASDLDRERNEQFF
-,TRBV6-6,TRBJ2-3,-,TGTGCCAGCACCCCAACGGCACTCACAGATACGCAGTATTTT,CASTPTALTDTQYF
-,TRBV9,TRBJ1-1,-,TGTGCCAGCAGCGTAGAAAGGGAGAACACTGAAGCTTTCTTT,CASSVERENTEAFF
once,TRBV28,TRBJ2-1,-,TGTGCCAGCAGCGCCGGGACGGGGTTTTTGGATGAGCAGTTCTTC,CASSAGTGFLDEQFF